This passage covers 15 T cell receptor beta chains from one sample sequenced in a study of blood T cell repertoires in COVID-19. This table comes from immunoSEQ multiplex PCR, and its TCRdb copy is limited to in-frame clones, with some not included. There are 250,000 to 350,000 clones in the sample; 89% occur only once, and around 13% lies in the top ten. Sequencing input: peripheral blood. The receptors shown here come from a woman aged 55 to 70 with acute or convalescent COVID-19.

This clone appeared a few times. Different DNA sequences within this sample yield the same CDR3. This chain connects TRBV7-2 to TRBJ2-5; TRBD2 aligns across 8 bases. The ends lost 7 bases at V and 1 base at J; junction bases unmatched: 5. This CDR3 is built from 14 residues. Germline CDR1 is SGHTA and CDR2 is FQGNSA. The CDR3 DNA is TGTGCCAGCAAATCGGGAGGGCCCCAAGAGACCCAGTACTTC. Amino acids: CASKSGGPQETQYF.

The chain joins TRBV5-8 to TRBJ1-2, with TRBD1 matching 8 bases. Per the germline V gene, CDR1 is SGHTS and CDR2 is YDEGEE. The CDR3 covers 15 residues. Unmatched junction bases numbered 13, after V lost 5 bases and J lost 7 bases. The CDR3 DNA is TGTGCCAGCAGAAACCCGGGACAGGCCAATGGTGGCTACACCTTC. Residues: CASRNPGQANGGYTF.

V is TRBV7-4 and J is TRBJ1-2, with a tentative D call TRBD1 (5 bases). The germline V and J ends were trimmed by 5 bases and 4 bases, with 14 bases remaining between them. CDR1 and CDR2 (germline): SGHVT, SQSDAQ. The CDR3 is made up of 14 amino acids. The CDR3 sequence is CASSRGVTGYGYTF. The DNA for the CDR3 is TGTGCCAGCAGCCGGGGGGTAACTGGCTATGGCTACACCTTC.

V and J are TRBV7-2 and TRBJ2-3, with D tentatively TRBD2 (5 bases). V lost 2 bases and J 0 bases, leaving 21 bases between the germline ends. Germline V gene lookup returns CDR1 SGHTA and CDR2 FQGNSA. The CDR3 spans 19 residues. This CDR3 reads CASSLSSFRRVASTDTQYF. CDR3 in DNA: TGTGCCAGCAGCTTATCTTCCTTTAGGCGGGTAGCTAGCACAGATACGCAGTATTTT.

The V gene is TRBV5-1, the J gene TRBJ1-6; the D is unclear. The length of the CDR3 is 15 residues. V was shortened by 0 bases and J by 9 bases, with 13 bases between the two germline ends. Germline assignment: CDR1 SGHRS and CDR2 YFSETQ. In DNA, the CDR3 is TGCGCCAGCAGCTTGGTGGCAAGCGAAGGTTCACCCCTCCACTTT. Its protein product is CASSLVASEGSPLHF.

The V gene is TRBV4-3, the J gene TRBJ2-7; TRBD2 matches at 10 bases. The CDR3 loop spans 13 amino acids. V was clipped by 5 bases and J by 3 bases; unmatched bases: 1. Germline CDR1 and CDR2: LGHNA and YSLEER. CDR3 amino acids: CASSKREGYEQYF. In DNA, the CDR3 is TGCGCCAGCAGCAAGCGGGAGGGCTACGAGCAGTACTTC.

This rearrangement joins TRBV6-1 to TRBJ1-5, with a weak D call TRBD1 (6 bases). The germline V gene has CDR1 MNHNS and CDR2 SASEGT. The CDR3 extends over 14 amino acids. V dropped 3 bases and J dropped 5 bases, with 11 bases sitting between them. This chain's CDR3 is CASSDRGYDQPQHF. DNA of the CDR3: TGTGCCAGCAGTGACAGGGGATATGATCAGCCCCAGCATTTT.

The chain links TRBV11-1 to TRBJ2-3; 11 bases agree with TRBD2. Germline V gives CDR1 SGHAT, CDR2 FQDESV (reference sequence). With V trimmed by 2 bases and J by 2 bases, 3 bases remained unmatched. The CDR3 has 16 residues. DNA of the CDR3: TGTGCCAGCAGCTTATTAGCGGGAGGGGACACAGATACGCAGTATTTT. Its translation is CASSLLAGGDTDTQYF.

J is TRBJ2-1 and V is TRBV27; 9 nucleotides line up with TRBD2. CDR3 length equals 15 residues. The V gene end was trimmed by 10 bases and the J gene end by 7 bases; junction bases not matched to a gene: 14. Germline CDR1 and CDR2: MNHEY and SMNVEV (reference sequence). CDR3 region: CATSMVAGGINEQFF. The CDR3 nucleotides read TGTGCCACCTCCATGGTGGCGGGAGGGATTAATGAGCAGTTCTTC.

V usage is TRBV5-1 and J usage is TRBJ1-1; D is unresolved. The CDR3 loop spans 15 amino acids. With 0 bases removed from V and 4 bases from J, the gap between germline ends came to 13 bases. Germline V lookup: CDR1 SGHRS, CDR2 YFSETQ. CDR3 protein: CASSLGWEMSTEAFF. The CDR3 bases are TGCGCCAGCAGCTTGGGTTGGGAGATGAGCACTGAAGCTTTCTTT.

This chain connects TRBV28 to TRBJ2-7, with a weak D call TRBD1 (6 bases). Germline CDR1 MDHEN, CDR2 SYDVKM. The V end was cut by 3 bases, the J end by 3 bases, with 27 bases between. This CDR3 comprises 19 residues. The DNA for the CDR3 is TGTGCCAGCAGTTTTAAAGTCCTTGGACGGGACATTGGTTTCTACGAGCAGTACTTC. It specifies CASSFKVLGRDIGFYEQYF.

This chain links TRBV24-1 with TRBJ2-7, with a tentative D call TRBD1 (5 bases). This CDR3 is built from 13 residues. CDR1 is KGHDR and CDR2 is SFDVKD in the germline V gene. Trimming cost V 8 bases and J 1 base, with 11 bases left between them. The CDR3 is CATNETASYEQYF. As DNA, the CDR3 is TGTGCCACCAACGAGACAGCTTCCTACGAGCAGTACTTC.

This chain links TRBV5-1 with TRBJ2-1; perhaps TRBD2 as D (5 bases). V was shortened by 2 bases and J by 8 bases, with 8 bases between the two germline ends. Germline V lookup: CDR1 SGHRS, CDR2 YFSETQ. The CDR3 extends over 12 amino acids. CDR3 coding DNA: TGCGCCAGCAGCTTAGGAGGAGATGAGCAGTTCTTC. It translates to CASSLGGDEQFF.

The V gene is TRBV28, the J gene TRBJ1-2; 7 positions match TRBD1. Germline loops: CDR1 MDHEN, CDR2 SYDVKM. V was pared by 6 bases and J by 4 bases, with 8 bases of the junction left unmatched. CDR3 length: 14 residues. The DNA of the CDR3 is TGTGCCAGCAGCCGTCCCGACAGGGTCTATGGCTACACCTTC. Translating it yields CASSRPDRVYGYTF.

This clone came up once. The chain employs TRBV3-1 (or the pseudogene TRBV3-2) and TRBJ1-2; TRBD1 agrees at 9 bases. Germline V gives CDR1 LGHDT, CDR2 YNNKEL (reference sequence). The V and J ends lost 0 bases and 6 bases, in that order; junction bases with no gene match: 14. The CDR3 has 18 residues. CDR3 loop: CASSQEHPGQGFRDGYTF. DNA for the CDR3: TGTGCCAGCAGCCAAGAACACCCGGGACAGGGATTTAGGGATGGCTACACCTTC.